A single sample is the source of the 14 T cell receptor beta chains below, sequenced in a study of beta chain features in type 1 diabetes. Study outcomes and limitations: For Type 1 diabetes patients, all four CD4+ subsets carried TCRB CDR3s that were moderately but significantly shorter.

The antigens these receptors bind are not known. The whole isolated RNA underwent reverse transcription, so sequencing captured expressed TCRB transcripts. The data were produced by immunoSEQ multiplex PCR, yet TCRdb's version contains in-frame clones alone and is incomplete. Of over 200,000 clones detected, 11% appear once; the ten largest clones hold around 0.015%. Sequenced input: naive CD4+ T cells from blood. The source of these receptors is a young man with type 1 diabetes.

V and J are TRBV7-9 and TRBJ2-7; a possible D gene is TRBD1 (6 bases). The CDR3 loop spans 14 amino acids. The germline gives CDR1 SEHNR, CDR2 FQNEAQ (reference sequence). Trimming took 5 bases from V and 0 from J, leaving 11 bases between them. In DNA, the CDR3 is TGTGCCAGCAGCCCGGGACACCTCTCCTACGAGCAGTACTTC. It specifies CASSPGHLSYEQYF.

CDR3 sequence (DNA): TGTGCTAGTGGTCTCCCGGGACAGGGAGATGAAGCTTTCTTT. It encodes CASGLPGQGDEAFF. The V call is TRBV12-5, the J call TRBJ1-1; TRBD1 aligns across 9 bases. Germline CDR1 and CDR2: LGHNT and FRNRAP. Unmatched junction bases numbered 8, after V lost 5 bases and J lost 7 bases. This CDR3 has 14 amino acids. The complete variable domain, with remaining parts taken from reference TRBV12-5 and TRBJ1-1, reads DARVTQTPRHKVTEMGQEVTMRCQPILGHNTVFWYRQTMMQGLELLAYFRNRAPLDDSGMPKDRFSAEMPDATLATLKIQPSEPRDSAVYFCASGLPGQGDEAFFGQGTRLTVV.

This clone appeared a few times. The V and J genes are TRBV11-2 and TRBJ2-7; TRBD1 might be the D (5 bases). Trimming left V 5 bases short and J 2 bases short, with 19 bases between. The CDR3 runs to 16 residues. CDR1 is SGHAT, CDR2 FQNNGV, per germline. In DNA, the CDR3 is TGTGCCAGCAGCCCGCCCGGATGGGGCCTGGCCTACGAGCAGTACTTC. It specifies CASSPPGWGLAYEQYF.

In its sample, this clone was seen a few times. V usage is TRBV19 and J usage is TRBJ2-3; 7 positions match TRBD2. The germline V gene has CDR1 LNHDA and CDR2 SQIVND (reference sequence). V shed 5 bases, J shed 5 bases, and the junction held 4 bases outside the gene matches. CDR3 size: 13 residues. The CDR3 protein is CASSFGGLDTQYF. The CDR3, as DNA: TGTGCCAGTAGTTTCGGGGGGTTAGATACGCAGTATTTT.

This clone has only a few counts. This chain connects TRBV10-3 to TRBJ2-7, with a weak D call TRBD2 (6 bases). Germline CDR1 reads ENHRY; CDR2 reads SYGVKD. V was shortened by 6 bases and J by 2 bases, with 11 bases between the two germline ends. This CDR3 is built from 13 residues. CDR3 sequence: CAISPREPYEQYF. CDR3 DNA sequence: TGTGCCATCAGCCCCCGGGAGCCCTACGAGCAGTACTTC.

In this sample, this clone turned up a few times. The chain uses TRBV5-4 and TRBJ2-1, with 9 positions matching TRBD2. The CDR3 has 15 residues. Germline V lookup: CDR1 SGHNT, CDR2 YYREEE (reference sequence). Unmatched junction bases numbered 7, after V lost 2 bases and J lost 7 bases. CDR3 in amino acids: CASSFGGGAGNEQFF. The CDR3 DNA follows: TGTGCCAGCAGCTTCGGCGGGGGGGCAGGGAATGAGCAGTTCTTC.

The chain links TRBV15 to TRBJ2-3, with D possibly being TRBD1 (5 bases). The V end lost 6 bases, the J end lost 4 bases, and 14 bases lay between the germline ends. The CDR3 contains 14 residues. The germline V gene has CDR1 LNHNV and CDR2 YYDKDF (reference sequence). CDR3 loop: CATRHTGRADTQYF. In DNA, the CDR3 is TGTGCCACCAGACATACAGGACGGGCAGATACGCAGTATTTT.

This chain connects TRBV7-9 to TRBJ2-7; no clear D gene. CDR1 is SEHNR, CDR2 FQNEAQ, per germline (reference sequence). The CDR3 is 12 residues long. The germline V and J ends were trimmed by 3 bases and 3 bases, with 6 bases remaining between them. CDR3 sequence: CASSFTDYEQYF. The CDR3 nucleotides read TGTGCCAGCAGCTTCACAGACTACGAGCAGTACTTC.

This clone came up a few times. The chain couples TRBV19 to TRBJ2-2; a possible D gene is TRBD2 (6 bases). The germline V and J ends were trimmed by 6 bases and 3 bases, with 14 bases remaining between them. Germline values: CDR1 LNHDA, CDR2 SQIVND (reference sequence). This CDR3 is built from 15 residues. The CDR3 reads CASRLPGRYTGELFF. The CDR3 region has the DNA TGTGCCAGTAGGTTGCCGGGGAGGTACACCGGGGAGCTGTTTTTT.

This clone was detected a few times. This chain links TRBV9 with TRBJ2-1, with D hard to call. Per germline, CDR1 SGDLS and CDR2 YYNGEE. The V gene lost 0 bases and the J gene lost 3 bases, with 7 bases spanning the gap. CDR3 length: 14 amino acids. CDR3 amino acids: CASSVGSGYNEQFF. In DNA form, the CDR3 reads TGTGCCAGCAGCGTAGGGTCCGGCTACAATGAGCAGTTCTTC.

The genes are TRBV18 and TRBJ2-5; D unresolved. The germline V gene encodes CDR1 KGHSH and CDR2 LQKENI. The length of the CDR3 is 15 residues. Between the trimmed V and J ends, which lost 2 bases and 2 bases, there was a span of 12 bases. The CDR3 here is CASSPGLADQETQYF. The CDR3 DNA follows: TGTGCCAGCTCACCAGGATTGGCGGATCAAGAGACCCAGTACTTC.

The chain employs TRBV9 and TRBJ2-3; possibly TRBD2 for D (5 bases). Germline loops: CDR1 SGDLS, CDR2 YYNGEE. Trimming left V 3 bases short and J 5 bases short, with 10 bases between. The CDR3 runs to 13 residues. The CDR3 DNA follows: TGTGCCAGCAGCGAGGGAGTTGAAGATACGCAGTATTTT. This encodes CASSEGVEDTQYF. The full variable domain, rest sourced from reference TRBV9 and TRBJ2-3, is DSGVTQTPKHLITATGQRVTLRCSPRSGDLSVYWYQQSLDQGLQFLIQYYNGEERAKGNILERFSAQQFPDLHSELNLSSLELGDSALYFCASSEGVEDTQYFGPGTRLTVL.

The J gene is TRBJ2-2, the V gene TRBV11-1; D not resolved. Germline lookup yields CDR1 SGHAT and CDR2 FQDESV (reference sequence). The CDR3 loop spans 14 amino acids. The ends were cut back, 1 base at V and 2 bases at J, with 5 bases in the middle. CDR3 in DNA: TGTGCCAGCAGCTTAGGAGCTAACACCGGGGAGCTGTTTTTT. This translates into CASSLGANTGELFF.

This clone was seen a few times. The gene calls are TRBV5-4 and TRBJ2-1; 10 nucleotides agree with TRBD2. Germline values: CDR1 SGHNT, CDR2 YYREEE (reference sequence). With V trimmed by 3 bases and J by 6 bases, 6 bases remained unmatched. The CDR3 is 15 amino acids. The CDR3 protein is CASSSGERGGNEQFF. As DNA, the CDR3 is TGTGCCAGCAGCTCCGGGGAGCGGGGGGGCAATGAGCAGTTCTTC. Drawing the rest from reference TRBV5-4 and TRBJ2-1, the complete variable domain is ETGVTQSPTHLIKTRGQQVTLRCSSQSGHNTVSWYQQALGQGPQFIFQYYREEENGRGNFPPRFSGLQFPNYSSELNVNALELDDSALYLCASSSGERGGNEQFFGPGTRLTVL.